A selection of T cell receptor beta chains follows, all from one sample in a study of CD8 T cells in ankylosing spondylitis. In TCRdb, the 5' RACE reads were re-called with MiXCR into one record per CDR3 protein. The sample lists 700,000 to 1,000,000 distinct CDR3 sequences; approximately 12% were seen once. The sequenced sample consisted of blood, either unsorted or a sorted T cell fraction (not recorded which). Source of these receptors: a male donor with ankylosing spondylitis. Each CDR3 is given with its conserved first and last residue. The D gene is left open where the match is weak. Rows give clone size only sometimes, using once, few, many, or a class for an expanded clone.

v_gene: TRBV29-1
d_gene: TRBD2
j_gene: TRBJ2-3
abundance: few
CDR3aa: CSVGTSGRTTDTQYF
CDR3nt: TGCAGCGTTGGGACTAGCGGTCGGACCACAGATACGCAGTATTTT

v_gene: TRBV6-5
d_gene: .
j_gene: TRBJ1-4
abundance: many
CDR3aa: CASSYSWVSNEKLFF
CDR3nt: TGTGCCAGCAGTTACTCATGGGTGTCTAATGAAAAACTGTTTTTT

v_gene: TRBV20-1
d_gene: TRBD2
j_gene: TRBJ2-1
abundance: few
CDR3aa: CSARGLAGSSYNEQFF
CDR3nt: TGCAGTGCTAGAGGACTAGCGGGAAGCTCCTACAATGAGCAGTTCTTC

v_gene: TRBV3-1
d_gene: TRBD2
j_gene: TRBJ2-1
abundance: few
CDR3aa: CASSHAGTTYNEQFF
CDR3nt: TGTGCCAGCAGCCATGCCGGGACTACTTACAATGAGCAGTTCTTC

v_gene: TRBV7-3
d_gene: TRBD2
j_gene: TRBJ2-3
abundance: few
CDR3aa: CASSSSLLAGVTDTQYF
CDR3nt: TGTGCCAGCAGCTCCTCCCTACTAGCGGGGGTTACAGATACGCAGTATTTT

v_gene: TRBV2
d_gene: .
j_gene: TRBJ1-5
abundance: few
CDR3aa: CASSDKAGNQPQHF
CDR3nt: TGTGCCAGCAGTGATAAGGCAGGGAATCAGCCCCAGCATTTT

v_gene: TRBV12-5
d_gene: TRBD1
j_gene: TRBJ2-3
abundance: few
CDR3aa: CASGSRDRTDTQYF
CDR3nt: TGTGCTAGTGGTTCCCGGGACAGAACAGATACGCAGTATTTT

v_gene: TRBV20-1
d_gene: TRBD1
j_gene: TRBJ2-1
abundance: .
CDR3aa: CSARGDRGYNEQFF
CDR3nt: TGCAGTGCTAGAGGCGACAGGGGCTACAATGAGCAGTTCTTC

v_gene: TRBV9
d_gene: .
j_gene: TRBJ2-7
abundance: .
CDR3aa: CASSGTTDGYEQYF
CDR3nt: TGTGCCAGCAGTGGGACGACAGACGGCTACGAGCAGTACTTC

v_gene: TRBV5-1
d_gene: TRBD2
j_gene: TRBJ2-1
abundance: few
CDR3aa: CASSYGLAGWAYNEQFF
CDR3nt: TGCGCCAGCAGCTATGGACTAGCGGGATGGGCATACAATGAGCAGTTCTTC

v_gene: TRBV10-3
d_gene: .
j_gene: TRBJ2-1
abundance: few
CDR3aa: CVISEFNEQFF
CDR3nt: TGTGTCATCAGTGAGTTCAATGAGCAGTTCTTC

v_gene: TRBV6-1
d_gene: .
j_gene: TRBJ1-2
abundance: few
CDR3aa: CASSALRPPYGYTF
CDR3nt: TGTGCCAGCAGTGCCCTGCGGCCTCCCTATGGCTACACCTTC

v_gene: TRBV2
d_gene: .
j_gene: TRBJ2-2
abundance: few
CDR3aa: CASRYMNTGELFF
CDR3nt: TGTGCCAGCAGATATATGAACACCGGGGAGCTGTTTTTT

v_gene: TRBV28
d_gene: TRBD2
j_gene: TRBJ2-3
abundance: .
CDR3aa: CASTGRGGYTQYF
CDR3nt: TGTGCCAGCACCGGACGGGGAGGGTATACGCAGTATTTT

v_gene: TRBV12-3/TRBV12-4
d_gene: TRBD1
j_gene: TRBJ1-5
abundance: .
CDR3aa: CASRDRVFQPQHF
CDR3nt: TGTGCCAGCCGGGACAGGGTGTTTCAGCCCCAGCATTTT

v_gene: TRBV20-1
d_gene: TRBD2
j_gene: TRBJ2-1
abundance: few
CDR3aa: CSAFSGGYNEQFF
CDR3nt: TGCAGTGCGTTTAGCGGGGGGTACAATGAGCAGTTCTTC

v_gene: TRBV5-1
d_gene: TRBD1
j_gene: TRBJ2-1
abundance: few
CDR3aa: CASSLGFWTGGFDEQFF
CDR3nt: TGCGCCAGCAGCTTGGGCTTTTGGACAGGGGGCTTCGATGAGCAGTTCTTC

v_gene: TRBV20-1
d_gene: .
j_gene: TRBJ1-2
abundance: many
CDR3aa: CSAPRGKIAGYTF
CDR3nt: TGCAGTGCCCCCAGGGGAAAAATAGCTGGCTACACCTTC

v_gene: TRBV7-8
d_gene: TRBD1
j_gene: TRBJ1-5
abundance: .
CDR3aa: CASSSGAWDRSNQPQHF
CDR3nt: TGTGCCAGCAGCTCAGGGGCCTGGGACAGGAGCAATCAGCCCCAGCATTTT

v_gene: TRBV12-3/TRBV12-4
d_gene: TRBD1
j_gene: TRBJ2-6
abundance: few
CDR3aa: CASSWGQGRPGANVLTF
CDR3nt: TGTGCCAGCAGTTGGGGACAGGGGAGACCTGGGGCCAACGTCCTGACTTTC

v_gene: TRBV4-1
d_gene: .
j_gene: TRBJ2-3
abundance: .
CDR3aa: CASSQAKGVFTDTQYF
CDR3nt: TGCGCCAGCAGCCAGGCGAAGGGGGTCTTCACAGATACGCAGTATTTT

v_gene: TRBV2
d_gene: .
j_gene: TRBJ2-2
abundance: few
CDR3aa: CASSDRGGNTGELFF
CDR3nt: TGTGCCAGCAGTGATCGGGGCGGGAACACCGGGGAGCTGTTTTTT

v_gene: TRBV29-1
d_gene: .
j_gene: TRBJ2-5
abundance: many
CDR3aa: CSVSIETQYF
CDR3nt: TGCAGCGTTTCGATCGAGACCCAGTACTTC

v_gene: TRBV5-1
d_gene: TRBD2
j_gene: TRBJ2-3
abundance: .
CDR3aa: CASSPPNAGRGITDTQYF
CDR3nt: TGCGCCAGCAGCCCACCCAATGCGGGGAGGGGTATTACAGATACGCAGTATTTT